Described below is a single TCR beta chain sequence and its context. This specimen belongs to a study of blood T cell repertoires in COVID-19. At the level of the study: Both acute and convalescent COVID-19 samples were obtained from the United States, Italy and Spain. T cells, B-cell-depleted T cells, or PBMCs provided the cDNA or gDNA that served as material.

Per the study methods: Amplification with reference gene primers provided the estimates of nucleated cell counts. TCRdb's copy holds only in-frame clones and misses some; the assay was immunoSEQ multiplex PCR. Clone size and the V and J calls come from that table; the DNA yielded D and trimming. The table lists about 260,000 clones, around 83% of them singletons. Germline CDR1 is SNHLY and CDR2 is FYNNEI. With 6 bases clipped from V and 9 bases from J, the junction kept 15 bases outside the gene matches. The length of the CDR3 is 16 residues. The rearrangement joins TRBV2 to TRBJ2-3, with 10 bases matching TRBD2. This clonotype was obtained from a man between 18 and 35 years old with active or convalescent COVID-19. Sequenced: peripheral blood. CDR3 sequence: CASRPGLASLMGTQYF. The CDR3 region has the DNA TGTGCCAGCAGGCCGGGACTAGCGAGTTTGATGGGGACGCAGTATTTT.